This TCR beta chain was observed in a study of beta chain features in type 1 diabetes. The study, taken as a whole, reports: There was a moderate but significant shortening of TCRB CDR3s in all four CD4+ subsets of Type 1 diabetes patients.

CDR1 is SEHNR and CDR2 is FQNEAQ in the germline V gene (reference sequence). The V gene lost 0 bases and the J gene lost 8 bases, with 14 bases spanning the gap. The CDR3 is made up of 15 amino acids. All of the isolated RNA was reverse transcribed, so expressed TCRB transcripts were sequenced. Data came from immunoSEQ multiplex PCR; TCRdb stores just in-frame clones and leaves some out. The sample comprises 300,000 to 400,000 clones, over 8.5% of which are singletons, and roughly 0.6% rests with the top ten. The table lists this clone with a few counts. Its cognate antigen is unknown. Sorted CD4+ subsets: naive, central memory, regulatory, stem cell-like memory (CD45RO/CCR7/CD25/CD127/CD95/CD27 panel).

The clonotype was recovered from a man younger than 40 with type 1 diabetes. The sequencing input was central memory CD4+ T cells from blood. The chain combines TRBV7-9 with TRBJ2-1; TRBD2 is a possible D gene (5 bases). The CDR3 region is CASSLAGSGRDEQFF. CDR3 nucleotides: TGTGCCAGCAGCTTAGCGGGGAGCGGACGGGATGAGCAGTTCTTC.